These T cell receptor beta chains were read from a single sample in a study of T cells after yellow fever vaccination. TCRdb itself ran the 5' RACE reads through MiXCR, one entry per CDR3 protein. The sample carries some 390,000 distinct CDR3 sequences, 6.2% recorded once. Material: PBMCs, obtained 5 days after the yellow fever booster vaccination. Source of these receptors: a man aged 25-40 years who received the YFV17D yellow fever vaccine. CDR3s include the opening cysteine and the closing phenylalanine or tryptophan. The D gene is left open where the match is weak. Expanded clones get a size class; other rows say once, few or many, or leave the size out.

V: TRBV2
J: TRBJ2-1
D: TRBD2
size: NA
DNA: TGTGCCAGCAGTGAGCGGACTAGCGGGAGCGCCGATGAGCAGTTCTTC
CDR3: CASSERTSGSADEQFF

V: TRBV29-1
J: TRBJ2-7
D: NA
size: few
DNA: TGCAGCGTTGCCCTTATACAGGGTACGTACGAGCAGTACTTC
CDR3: CSVALIQGTYEQYF

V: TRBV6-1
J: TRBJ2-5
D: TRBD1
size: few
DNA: TGTGCCAGCAGCGCACGGACAGGGGCGAGTGGAGAGACCCAGTACTTC
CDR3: CASSARTGASGETQYF

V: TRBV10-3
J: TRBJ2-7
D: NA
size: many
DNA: TGTGCCATCAGTGAGTCGGGAGACGAGCAGTACTTC
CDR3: CAISESGDEQYF

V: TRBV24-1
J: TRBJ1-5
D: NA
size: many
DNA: TGTGCCACCAGTGGTCCTGACAGTTCTCCGTTTCAGCCCCAGCATTTT
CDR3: CATSGPDSSPFQPQHF

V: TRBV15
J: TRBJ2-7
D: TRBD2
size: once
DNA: TGTGCCACCAGCAGAGATTTAGCGGGATATTCCTACGGGCAGTACTTC
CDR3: CATSRDLAGYSYGQYF

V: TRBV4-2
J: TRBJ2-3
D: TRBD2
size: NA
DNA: TGTGCCAGCAGCCAAGATATAGCGGGAGTGGTTGATACGCAGTATTTT
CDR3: CASSQDIAGVVDTQYF

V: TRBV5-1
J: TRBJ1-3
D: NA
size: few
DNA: TGCGCCAGCAGCTTGGATGGGAGCAGTTCAGGCAGGGAGTCCCCTGGAAACACCATATATTTT
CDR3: CASSLDGSSSGRESPGNTIYF

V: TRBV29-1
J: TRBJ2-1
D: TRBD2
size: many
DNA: TGCAGCGTTGGTGGCGGGAGGCTCAATGAGCAGTTCTTC
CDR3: CSVGGGRLNEQFF

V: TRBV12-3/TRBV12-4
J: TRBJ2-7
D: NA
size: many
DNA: TGTGCCAGCAGCCTTCGAGGACCCCGGGTTAGGCAGTACTTC
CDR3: CASSLRGPRVRQYF

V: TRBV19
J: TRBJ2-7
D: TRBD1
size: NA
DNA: TGTGCCAGTGCCTCGGGACAGCAGGACGAGCAGTACTTC
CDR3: CASASGQQDEQYF

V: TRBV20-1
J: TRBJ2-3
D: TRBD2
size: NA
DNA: TGCAGTGCTAGAGCCGGGACTAGCGGGAGATCAGATACGCAGTATTTT
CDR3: CSARAGTSGRSDTQYF

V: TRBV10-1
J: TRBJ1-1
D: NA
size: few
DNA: TGCGCCAGCAGTGAGGGTCAGGGCCAAGCTTTCTTT
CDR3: CASSEGQGQAFF

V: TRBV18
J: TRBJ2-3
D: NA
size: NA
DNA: TGTGCCAGCTCACCGGGGACGGGAATCACAGATACGCAGTATTTT
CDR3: CASSPGTGITDTQYF

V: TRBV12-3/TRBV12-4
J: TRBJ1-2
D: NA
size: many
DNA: TGTGCCAGCAGTTTTGGCGATTATGGCTACACCTTC
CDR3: CASSFGDYGYTF

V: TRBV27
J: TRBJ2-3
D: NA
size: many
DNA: TGTGCCAGCAGTCCCCACTGGCAAGCAGATACGCAGTATTTT
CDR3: CASSPHWQADTQYF

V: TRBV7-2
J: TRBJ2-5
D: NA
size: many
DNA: TGTGCCAGCAGCCCCCTCCTGGCGGGACTCCAAGAGACCCAGTACTTC
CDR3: CASSPLLAGLQETQYF

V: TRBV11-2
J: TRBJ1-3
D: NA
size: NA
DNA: TGTGCCAGCAGCTTCGGAGAAATTAAGGGCACCATATATTTT
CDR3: CASSFGEIKGTIYF

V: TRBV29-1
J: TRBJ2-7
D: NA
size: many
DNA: TGCAGCGTTGCTCGGGGACTGGGCGAGCAGTACTTC
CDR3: CSVARGLGEQYF

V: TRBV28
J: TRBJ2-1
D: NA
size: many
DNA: TGTGCCAGCAGTTTCTCAAATAGGGGGACACTTTACAATGAGCAGTTCTTC
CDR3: CASSFSNRGTLYNEQFF

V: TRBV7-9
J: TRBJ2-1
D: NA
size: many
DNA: TGTGCCAGCAGCGGATACGACTCCTACAATGAGCAGTTCTTC
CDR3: CASSGYDSYNEQFF

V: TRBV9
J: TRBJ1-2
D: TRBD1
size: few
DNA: TGTGCCAGCAGCGCCTCAGGGGGGCGGAAGGGCTACACCTTC
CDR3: CASSASGGRKGYTF

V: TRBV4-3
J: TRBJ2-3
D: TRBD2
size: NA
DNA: TGCGCCAGCAGCCAGATACTAGCGGTAGTTTCGGGTACGCAGTATTTT
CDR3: CASSQILAVVSGTQYF

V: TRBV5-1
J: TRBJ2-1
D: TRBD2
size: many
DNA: TGCGCCAGCAGCATAGTGGCTAGCGGCCCCAATGAGCAGTTCTTC
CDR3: CASSIVASGPNEQFF

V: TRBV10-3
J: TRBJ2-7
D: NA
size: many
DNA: TGTGCCATCACCGCTGGAAGCGAGCAGTACTTC
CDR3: CAITAGSEQYF

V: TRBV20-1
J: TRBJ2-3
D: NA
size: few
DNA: TGCAGTGCTAGTAAGGACTCCGGGGCGTCTAGCACAGATACGCAGTATTTT
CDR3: CSASKDSGASSTDTQYF

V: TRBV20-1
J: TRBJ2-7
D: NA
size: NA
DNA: TGCAGTGCTAGAGACCTTTTCCGGGAAGTCTACGAGCAGTACTTC
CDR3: CSARDLFREVYEQYF

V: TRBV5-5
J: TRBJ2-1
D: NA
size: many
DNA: TGTGCCAGCACAGCCGGGACAACCTACAATGAGCAGTTCTTC
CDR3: CASTAGTTYNEQFF

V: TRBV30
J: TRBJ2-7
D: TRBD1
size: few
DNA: TGTGCCTGGAGATCAAAGGGGGCGTTCCACGAGCAGTACTTC
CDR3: CAWRSKGAFHEQYF

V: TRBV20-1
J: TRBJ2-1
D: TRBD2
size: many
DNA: TGCAGTGCTAGAAGTCCTAGCGGAAACAATGAGCAGTTCTTC
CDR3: CSARSPSGNNEQFF

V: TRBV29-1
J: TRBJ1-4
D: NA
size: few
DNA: TGCAGCTTCGTAATGGGGGATGAAAAACTGTTTTTT
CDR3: CSFVMGDEKLFF

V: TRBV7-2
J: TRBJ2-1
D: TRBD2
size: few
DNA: TGTGCCAGCTCAGGAGCGGGGAGAAACAATGAGCAGTTCTTC
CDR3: CASSGAGRNNEQFF

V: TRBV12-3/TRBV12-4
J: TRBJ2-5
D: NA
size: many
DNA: TGTGCCAGCAGCTACCCTTGGGAGACCCAGTACTTC
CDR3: CASSYPWETQYF

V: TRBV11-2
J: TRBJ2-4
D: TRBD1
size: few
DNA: TGTGCCAGCAGCTTATTCCCTCCGGGACAGGGGGCTAGATTCCAAAACATTCAGTACTTC
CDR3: CASSLFPPGQGARFQNIQYF

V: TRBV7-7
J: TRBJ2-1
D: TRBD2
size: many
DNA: TGTGCCAGCAGCCGACTAGCGGGAGGGGTCTCCTACAATGAGCAGTTCTTC
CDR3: CASSRLAGGVSYNEQFF

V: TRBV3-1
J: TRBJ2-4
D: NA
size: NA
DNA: TGTGCCAGCAGCCAAGGGGGATTAGATGGCATTCAGTACTTC
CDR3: CASSQGGLDGIQYF

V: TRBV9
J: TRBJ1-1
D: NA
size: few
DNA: TGTGCCAGCAGCCCCCGGGGGGGGCAAAAGACTGAAGCTTTCTTT
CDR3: CASSPRGGQKTEAFF

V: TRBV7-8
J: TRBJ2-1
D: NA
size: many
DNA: TGTGCCAGCAGTTTTGGAGTGGGCGATGAGCAGTTCTTC
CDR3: CASSFGVGDEQFF

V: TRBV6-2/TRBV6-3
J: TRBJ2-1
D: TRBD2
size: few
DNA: TGTGCCAGCAGACTATGGGGCGGGGGAGCTAACTACAATGAGCAGTTCTTC
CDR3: CASRLWGGGANYNEQFF

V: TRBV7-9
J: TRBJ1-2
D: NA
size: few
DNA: TGTGCCAGCAGCTTAGGGGCCGGGGAGATTGGCTACACCTTC
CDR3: CASSLGAGEIGYTF

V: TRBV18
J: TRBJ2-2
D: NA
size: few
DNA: TGTGCCAGCTCATTACTGGCTTGGGACACCGGGGAGCTGTTTTTT
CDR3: CASSLLAWDTGELFF

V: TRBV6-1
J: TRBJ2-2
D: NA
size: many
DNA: TGTGCCAGCAGCTCGCTCGGTGGCACCGGGGAGCTGTTTTTT
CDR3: CASSSLGGTGELFF

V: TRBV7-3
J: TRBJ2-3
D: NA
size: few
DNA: TGTGCCAGCAGCTGGGCGGGGACTAGCACAGATACGCAGTATTTT
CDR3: CASSWAGTSTDTQYF

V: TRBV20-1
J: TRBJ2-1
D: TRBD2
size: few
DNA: TGCAGTGCTCCCCTTACTAGCGGGAGTAATCGGCAGTTCTTC
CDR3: CSAPLTSGSNRQFF

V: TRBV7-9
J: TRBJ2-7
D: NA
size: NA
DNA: TGTGCCAGCACGGGTCTCTCCTCCTACGAGCAGTACTTC
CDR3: CASTGLSSYEQYF

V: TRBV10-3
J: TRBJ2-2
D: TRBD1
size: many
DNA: TGTGCCACCTCCTCGACAGGGGGCGAATCTCGCACCGGGGAGCTGTTTTTT
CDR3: CATSSTGGESRTGELFF

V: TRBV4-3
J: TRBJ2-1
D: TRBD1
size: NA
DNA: TGCGCCAGCAGCCAGTATACAGGGGTAAATGAGCAGTTCTTC
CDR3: CASSQYTGVNEQFF

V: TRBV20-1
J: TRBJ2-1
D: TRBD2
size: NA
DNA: TGCAGTGCTAGAGAAGCGGGAGGGTTCTACAATGAGCAGTCCTTC
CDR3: CSAREAGGFYNEQSF

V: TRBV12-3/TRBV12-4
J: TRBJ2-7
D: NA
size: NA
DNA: TGTGCCAGCAGTCCTAGCTCCTACGAGCTGTACTTC
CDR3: CASSPSSYELYF

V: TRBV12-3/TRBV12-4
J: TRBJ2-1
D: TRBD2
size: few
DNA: TGTGCCAGCAGTCTCAGACTAGCGAGTAACGATGAGCAGTTCTTC
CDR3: CASSLRLASNDEQFF

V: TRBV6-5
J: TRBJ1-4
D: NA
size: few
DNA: TGTGCCAGCAGTCCCCTCGGGGAAAAACTGTTTTTT
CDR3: CASSPLGEKLFF

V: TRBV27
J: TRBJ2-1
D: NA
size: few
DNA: TGTGCCAGCAGTTTAATTCTGCCGAGCTCCTACAATGAGCAGTTCTTC
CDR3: CASSLILPSSYNEQFF

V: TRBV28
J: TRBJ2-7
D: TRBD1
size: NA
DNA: TGTGCCAGCAGGACACAGGGGACAACCTACGAGCAGTACTTC
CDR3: CASRTQGTTYEQYF

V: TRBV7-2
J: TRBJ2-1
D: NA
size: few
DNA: TGTGCCAGCAGCGTACAGGCGGGTAATGAGCAGTTCTTC
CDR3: CASSVQAGNEQFF

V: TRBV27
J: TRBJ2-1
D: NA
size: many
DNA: TGTGCCAGCAGCGCGGGACTCAGCTCCTACAATGAGCAGTTCTTC
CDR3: CASSAGLSSYNEQFF